Listed here are 32 T cell receptor beta chains from one sample, sequenced in a study of OX40 agonist ivuxolimab in advanced cancers. TCRdb's copy holds only in-frame clones and misses some; the assay was immunoSEQ multiplex PCR. The sample has about 96,000 clones; about 80% are singletons. The sample was CD4+ or CD8+ T cells sorted from blood, taken in a trial of the OX40 agonist ivuxolimab. The receptors here all came from an adult with an advanced solid tumor such as melanoma, head and neck, liver or kidney cancer.

A single count supports this clone. V gene TRBV19 combines with J gene TRBJ2-7, with 10 bases matching TRBD1. In germline, CDR1 is LNHDA, CDR2 SQIVND (reference sequence). Trimming removed 6 bases from V and 2 bases from J; junction bases left unmatched: 10. There are 16 residues in the CDR3. The CDR3 DNA reads TGTGCCAGTAGCAGCCAGGGGACAGGGGTTACCTACGAGCAGTACTTC. Amino acids: CASSSQGTGVTYEQYF.

The chain's CDR3 is CASSSTGLYEQYF. In DNA, the CDR3 is TGCGCCAGCAGCTCCACAGGGCTCTACGAGCAGTACTTC. The chain is built from TRBV5-1 and TRBJ2-7; TRBD1 might be the D (6 bases). CDR1 is SGHRS and CDR2 is YFSETQ in the germline V gene. V was cut by 3 bases and J by 3 bases, with 10 bases left in between. The CDR3 contains 13 residues.

The chain uses TRBV18 and TRBJ2-1, with D possibly matching TRBD2 (6 bases). Germline CDR1 is KGHSH and CDR2 is LQKENI. V was cut by 9 bases and J by 5 bases, with 20 bases left in between. The CDR3 is 15 residues long. The CDR3, as DNA: TGTGCCAGTCAACCCCCGGCGGGGCAGAACAATGAGCAGTTCTTC. As protein: CASQPPAGQNNEQFF.

The rearrangement uses TRBV7-2 and TRBJ1-2, with TRBD1 identical over 8 bases. Per the germline V gene, CDR1 is SGHTA and CDR2 is FQGNSA. Trimming removed 5 bases from V and 4 bases from J; junction bases left unmatched: 12. The length of the CDR3 is 16 residues. CDR3 protein: CASSKRPGQESYGYTF. The CDR3 coding sequence is TGTGCCAGCAGCAAACGTCCGGGACAGGAGAGCTATGGCTACACCTTC. Full variable domain (missing parts from reference TRBV7-2 and TRBJ1-2): GAGVSQSPSNKVTEKGKDVELRCDPISGHTALYWYRQSLGQGLEFLIYFQGNSAPDKSGLPSDRFSAERTGGSVSTLTIQRTQQEDSAVYLCASSKRPGQESYGYTFGSGTRLTVV.

The sample holds a few counts of this clone. This rearrangement joins TRBV5-4 to TRBJ2-3; 7 bases are a match to TRBD1. The trim removed 7 bases at V and 2 bases at J, leaving 7 bases unmatched. CDR1 is SGHNT, CDR2 YYREEE, per germline (reference sequence). The CDR3 totals 14 residues. As DNA, the CDR3 is TGTGCCAGCTACCGGGACAGCAACACAGATACGCAGTATTTT. Its translation is CASYRDSNTDTQYF.

CDR3 nucleotides: TGTGCCAGCAGCTTAATAGCGGGCATCCGGAATGAGCAGTTCTTC. Protein product: CASSLIAGIRNEQFF. The chain has TRBV11-2 and TRBJ2-1, with 7 bases that match TRBD2. CDR1 SGHAT and CDR2 FQNNGV come from the germline V gene. The CDR3 covers 15 residues. V lost 2 bases to trimming and J lost 7 bases; unmatched junction nucleotides: 8.

This chain joins TRBV2 and TRBJ2-6; 7 nucleotides align to TRBD1. Germline values: CDR1 SNHLY, CDR2 FYNNEI. Unmatched junction bases numbered 9, after V lost 10 bases and J lost 0 bases. This CDR3 has 16 amino acids. The CDR3 reads CATTGTVSSGANVLTF. Written as DNA, the CDR3 is TGTGCCACCACCGGGACAGTTAGCTCTGGGGCCAACGTCCTGACTTTC.

The rearrangement joins TRBV10-2 to TRBJ2-5; 7 bases map to TRBD2. The J call may be in error: the DNA end matches TRBJ2-7 better. Germline values: CDR1 WSHSY, CDR2 SAAADI. The CDR3 covers 14 residues. The CDR3 DNA sequence: TGCGCCACGGGCCGGGAGGCGCCCTACTACGAGCAGTACTTC. It codes for CATGREAPYYEQYF.

This chain uses TRBV5-1 with TRBJ2-7; 9 bases fit TRBD1. V lost 4 bases, J lost 6 bases, and 8 bases stayed unmatched. The length of the CDR3 is 14 residues. CDR1 and CDR2 from the germline V gene are SGHRS and YFSETQ. This CDR3 is CASSQTGGSLEQYF. The CDR3 nucleotides are TGCGCCAGCAGCCAAACAGGGGGCTCCCTCGAGCAGTACTTC. Together with reference TRBV5-1 and TRBJ2-7, the CDR3 gives the full variable domain: KAGVTQTPRYLIKTRGQQVTLSCSPISGHRSVSWYQQTPGQGLQFLFEYFSETQRNKGNFPGRFSGRQFSNSRSEMNVSTLELGDSALYLCASSQTGGSLEQYFGPGTRLTVT.

The gene calls are TRBV5-4 and TRBJ2-7; 7 bases are a match to TRBD1. The CDR3 runs to 14 residues. Germline CDR1 reads SGHNT; CDR2 reads YYREEE (reference sequence). The V gene end was trimmed by 4 bases and the J gene end by 2 bases; junction bases not matched to a gene: 6. As DNA, the CDR3 is TGTGCCAGCAGCCAGGGGGACAGCCCCTACGAGCAGTACTTC. Encoded protein: CASSQGDSPYEQYF.

The chain couples TRBV5-1 to TRBJ2-1; 10 bases are shared with TRBD2. This CDR3 spans 15 amino acids. J was trimmed by 3 bases and V by 4 bases; bases with no gene match: 4. In germline, CDR1 is SGHRS, CDR2 YFSETQ. The CDR3 protein is CASSASGGGYNEQFF. The CDR3 bases are TGCGCCAGCAGCGCCAGCGGGGGGGGCTACAATGAGCAGTTCTTC.

The rearrangement uses TRBV11-1 and TRBJ2-1; 15 nucleotides line up with TRBD2. This CDR3 comprises 19 residues. CDR1 is SGHAT, CDR2 FQDESV, per germline (reference sequence). The ends lost 5 bases at V and 8 bases at J; junction bases unmatched: 16. The CDR3 DNA sequence: TGTGCCAGCAGCCCGAGAATCCCTCGGACTAGCGGGAGGGCACATGAGCAGTTCTTC. Residues: CASSPRIPRTSGRAHEQFF.

The chain carries TRBV6-5 and TRBJ2-5; 8 nucleotides match TRBD2. Trimming at V came to 6 bases and at J to 2 bases, leaving 2 bases not matched to a gene. The CDR3 is 13 amino acids. From germline, CDR1 is MNHEY and CDR2 SVGAGI. The CDR3 is CASRLAVQETQYF. CDR3 in DNA: TGTGCCAGCAGACTAGCGGTTCAAGAGACCCAGTACTTC.

The V and J genes are TRBV4-1 and TRBJ1-2; maybe TRBD1 (6 bases). Germline V lookup: CDR1 MGHRA, CDR2 YSYEKL. Between the trimmed V and J ends, which lost 1 base and 5 bases, there was a span of 17 bases. This CDR3 has 16 residues. The CDR3 DNA sequence: TGCGCCAGCAGCCAAGGTGGGCAGGGGATGACTTATGGCTACACCTTC. As protein: CASSQGGQGMTYGYTF.

This chain uses TRBV2 with TRBJ1-3; perhaps TRBD1 as D (6 bases). This CDR3 has 15 amino acids. V gave up 7 bases and J gave up 0 bases, with 13 bases separating them. Germline CDR1 SNHLY, CDR2 FYNNEI. Here the CDR3 DNA reads TGTGCCAGCAAGGGGGGAGCTGACTCTGGAAACACCATATATTTT. This translates into CASKGGADSGNTIYF.

This chain uses TRBV7-2 with TRBJ2-7, with 9 bases fitting TRBD1. V was clipped by 5 bases and J by 2 bases; unmatched bases: 10. This CDR3 contains 16 residues. Per germline, CDR1 SGHTA and CDR2 FQGNSA. CDR3 in amino acids: CASSRPGTGKAYEQYF. CDR3 nucleotides: TGTGCCAGCAGCCGTCCCGGGACAGGGAAAGCCTACGAGCAGTACTTC.

The V call is TRBV15, the J call TRBJ2-1; 9 nucleotides match TRBD1. The germline V gene has CDR1 LNHNV and CDR2 YYDKDF (reference sequence). The CDR3 spans 15 residues. With V trimmed by 3 bases and J by 8 bases, 8 bases remained unmatched. The CDR3 nucleotides are TGTGCCACCAGCAGTCCCGGGACAGGGACCCATGAGCAGTTCTTC. As protein: CATSSPGTGTHEQFF.

Of note for this clone: The junction and the germline gene differ at one end; a read error may be behind it. The rearrangement uses TRBV19 and TRBJ1-2; D gene uncertain. The germline V gene has CDR1 LNHDA and CDR2 SQIVND (reference sequence). CDR3 length equals 14 residues. This chain's CDR3 is CASSLEGRPYGYTF. In DNA form, the CDR3 reads TGTGCCAGTAGTTTAGAAGGGCGGCCCTATGGCTACACCTTC.

This chain connects TRBV10-1 to TRBJ2-2; D assignment may be TRBD1 or TRBD2 (6 bases each). From germline, CDR1 is WNHNN and CDR2 SYGVQD (reference sequence). V lost 2 bases and J 4 bases, leaving 11 bases between the germline ends. The CDR3 runs to 15 residues. The CDR3 loop reads CASSEGGLGTGELFF. CDR3 nucleotide sequence: TGCGCCAGCAGTGAGGGGGGGCTCGGCACCGGGGAGCTGTTTTTT.

The J gene is TRBJ2-5, the V gene TRBV6-1, with 7 bases fitting TRBD2. Germline values: CDR1 MNHNS, CDR2 SASEGT. This CDR3 is 15 amino acids long. The trim removed 4 bases at V and 5 bases at J, leaving 10 bases unmatched. The CDR3 DNA reads as TGTGCCAGCAGTGGCCTCGGCGGGAGTTGGGAGACCCAGTACTTC. Amino acids: CASSGLGGSWETQYF.

The chain links TRBV6-5 to TRBJ1-2, with TRBD1 identical over 8 bases. This CDR3 comprises 14 residues. Germline V gives CDR1 MNHEY, CDR2 SVGAGI. J gave up 1 base and V 6 bases, and 4 bases lay outside the gene matches. The CDR3 DNA reads TGTGCCAGCAGACCGACAGGGGTTAACTATGGCTACACCTTC. Its translation: CASRPTGVNYGYTF.

The chain recombines TRBV4-1 with TRBJ2-7, with D possibly TRBD2 on 6 matching bases. The germline V gene encodes CDR1 MGHRA and CDR2 YSYEKL. The V end was cut by 3 bases, the J end by 4 bases, with 10 bases between. The CDR3 extends over 13 amino acids. The CDR3 here is CASSHRRDYEQYF. The CDR3 bases are TGCGCCAGCAGCCACAGGAGGGATTACGAGCAGTACTTC.

This chain uses TRBV10-1 with TRBJ2-3; perhaps TRBD1 as D (6 bases). The CDR3 contains 15 residues. CDR1 and CDR2 from the germline V gene are WNHNN and SYGVQD (reference sequence). Trimming left V 4 bases short and J 0 bases short, with 11 bases between. The CDR3 here is CASSGRQDSTDTQYF. CDR3 coding DNA: TGCGCCAGCAGTGGACGACAGGACAGCACAGATACGCAGTATTTT.

The rearrangement joins TRBV29-1 to TRBJ1-1, with 10 bases identical to TRBD1. V gave up 6 bases and J gave up 4 bases; unmatched junction bases: 2. The CDR3 spans 12 residues. Looked up from germline, CDR1 is SQVTM and CDR2 is ANQGSEA. Written as DNA, the CDR3 is TGCAGCGTGAGGACAGGGGGCACTGAAGCTTTCTTT. Translated: CSVRTGGTEAFF.

The genes are TRBV6-1 and TRBJ1-6; D remains unclear. Trimming removed 6 bases at V and 7 bases at J, with 10 bases between. The CDR3 runs 13 residues. Germline V gene sequence: CDR1 MNHNS, CDR2 SASEGT. The chain's CDR3 is CASRDLLNSPLHF. DNA for the CDR3: TGTGCCAGCAGGGACCTCTTGAATTCACCCCTCCACTTT.

The chain uses TRBV15 and TRBJ2-7; D unclear. The germline CDR1 and CDR2 sequences are LNHNV and YYDKDF (reference sequence). V shed 0 bases and J shed 0 bases, with 3 bases lying between them. The CDR3 is made up of 13 amino acids. The CDR3 sequence is CATSRDISYEQYF. In DNA form, the CDR3 reads TGTGCCACCAGCAGAGACATCTCCTACGAGCAGTACTTC.

The V gene is TRBV10-3, the J gene TRBJ2-7; D is possibly TRBD1 or TRBD2 (5 bases each). The ends were cut back, 0 bases at V and 2 bases at J, with 11 bases in the middle. The CDR3 covers 15 residues. Germline values: CDR1 ENHRY, CDR2 SYGVKD. CDR3 sequence reads: CAISESGDGPYEQYF. In DNA, the CDR3 is TGTGCCATCAGTGAGTCGGGGGACGGTCCCTACGAGCAGTACTTC.

The chain recombines TRBV29-1 with TRBJ2-1, with 11 bases that match TRBD2. Germline CDR1 SQVTM, CDR2 ANQGSEA. V lost 6 bases and J lost 2; bases outside the gene matches: 3. The CDR3 totals 14 residues. Here the CDR3 reads CSVPTSGTYNEQFF. CDR3 nucleotides: TGCAGCGTCCCGACTAGCGGGACCTACAATGAGCAGTTCTTC.

This chain links TRBV7-2 with TRBJ2-5; D possibly corresponds to TRBD1 (5 bases). This CDR3 contains 16 residues. Germline CDR1 is SGHTA and CDR2 is FQGNSA. Trimming took 5 bases from V and 4 from J, leaving 20 bases between them. The CDR3 DNA reads as TGTGCCAGCAGCCCAGGTGGGGCCCGCCCGCCAGAGACCCAGTACTTC. Protein sequence: CASSPGGARPPETQYF.

This chain connects TRBV7-6 to TRBJ2-1; 14 nucleotides agree with TRBD2. V gave up 5 bases and J gave up 6 bases; unmatched junction bases: 3. The CDR3 consists of 15 residues. Germline CDR1 is SGHVS and CDR2 is FNYEAQ. The CDR3 here is CASSPGTSGSNEQFF. The CDR3 DNA sequence: TGTGCCAGCAGCCCGGGGACTAGCGGGAGCAATGAGCAGTTCTTC.

The rearrangement joins TRBV10-3 to TRBJ1-2; 9 bases align to TRBD1. With V trimmed by 4 bases and J by 6 bases, 3 bases remained unmatched. Germline CDR1 ENHRY, CDR2 SYGVKD. This CDR3 spans 13 amino acids. CDR3 sequence: CAISARQGDGYTF. CDR3 bases: TGTGCCATCAGTGCCCGACAGGGGGATGGCTACACCTTC.

The chain uses TRBV27 and TRBJ2-5; D possibly corresponds to TRBD2 (6 bases). Trimming shortened V by 6 bases and J by 3 bases, and 11 bases separated the two germline ends. The CDR3 is 13 amino acids. Per germline, CDR1 MNHEY and CDR2 SMNVEV (reference sequence). CDR3 in DNA: TGTGCCAGCAGGGCCCCGGGGGAAGAGACCCAGTACTTC. It translates to CASRAPGEETQYF.